Listed here are 9 T cell receptor beta chains from one sample, sequenced in a study of radiation and T cells in renal cell carcinoma. The time point: blood 2 weeks post-SBRT. Treatment specified: 15 Gy SBRT to primary tumor, nephrectomy 4 weeks later. Repertoires were generated with immunoSEQ multiplex PCR, while TCRdb's copy carries only in-frame clones and drops some. This sample has 120,000 or so clones, with approximately 75% found just once. Sequencing was performed on blood, taken from a patient whose treatment included radiotherapy and nephrectomy. The receptors here all came from a woman aged 55-75 years with renal cell carcinoma.

The chain has TRBV2 and TRBJ1-2; perhaps TRBD1 as D (6 bases). The germline V and J ends were trimmed by 5 bases and 3 bases, with 10 bases remaining between them. Germline V gene sequence: CDR1 SNHLY, CDR2 FYNNEI. The CDR3 has 13 residues. The DNA for the CDR3 is TGTGCCAGCAGTTCGGACAGCGACTATGGCTACACCTTC. Translated, it gives CASSSDSDYGYTF.

V gene TRBV29-1 combines with J gene TRBJ2-1; D uncertain. Germline lookup yields CDR1 SQVTM and CDR2 ANQGSEA. V was trimmed by 5 bases and J by 4 bases, leaving 15 bases between them. The CDR3 spans 14 residues. CDR3 in amino acids: CSVPDPKRYNEQFF. The CDR3, as DNA: TGCAGCGTTCCCGATCCCAAGAGATACAATGAGCAGTTCTTC.

The CDR3 loop is CASGLRGGVETQYF. The CDR3 DNA is TGTGCCAGCGGACTGAGGGGGGGGGTGGAGACCCAGTACTTC. This rearrangement joins TRBV27 to TRBJ2-5, with a possible D match to TRBD2 (7 bases). The CDR3 contains 14 residues. V was clipped by 8 bases and J by 5 bases, with 18 bases between them. Germline V gene sequence: CDR1 MNHEY, CDR2 SMNVEV (reference sequence).

CDR3 protein: CASSYSISDSNYGYTF. The CDR3 DNA is TGTGCCAGCAGTTACTCGATTAGCGACTCCAACTATGGCTACACCTTC. The V gene is TRBV6-5, the J gene TRBJ1-2; D gene uncertain. In germline, CDR1 is MNHEY, CDR2 SVGAGI. The CDR3 covers 16 residues. V was clipped by 0 bases and J by 2 bases, with 13 bases between them.

V and J are TRBV19 and TRBJ1-1; 9 bases align to TRBD1. The germline CDR1 and CDR2 sequences are LNHDA and SQIVND (reference sequence). This CDR3 has 14 amino acids. V dropped 2 bases and J dropped 9; count of bases not matched to a gene: 7. CDR3 coding DNA: TGTGCCAGTAGTATATCTACAGGGGGCGGGCAAGCTTTCTTT. Residues: CASSISTGGGQAFF.

The chain combines TRBV23-1 with TRBJ2-1, with a weak D call TRBD2 (5 bases). TRBV23-1 is an ORF for which the function is uncertain. The CDR3 extends over 13 amino acids. Deletions cut 3 bases from V and 9 bases from J, with 12 bases between. CDR3 residues: CASSHPRSGEQFF. The CDR3 DNA follows: TGCGCCAGCAGTCACCCTCGGAGCGGTGAGCAGTTCTTC.

This clone was counted only a few times. V usage is TRBV14 and J usage is TRBJ1-1; D gene unclear. Germline V lookup: CDR1 SGHDN, CDR2 FVKESK. This CDR3 region has 13 residues. Trimming pared 0 bases from V and 7 bases from J, leaving 9 bases between. This CDR3 reads CASSQDVRSEAFF. The CDR3 DNA sequence: TGTGCCAGCAGCCAAGACGTTCGCAGTGAAGCTTTCTTT.

The chain employs TRBV30 and TRBJ2-2; D remains unclear. The germline V gene has CDR1 GTSNPN and CDR2 SVGIG (reference sequence). The CDR3 runs to 14 residues. The ends were cut back, 5 bases at V and 1 base at J, with 11 bases in the middle. CDR3 residues: CAWAIALNTGELFF. The CDR3 DNA reads TGTGCCTGGGCCATAGCCTTGAACACCGGGGAGCTGTTTTTT.

On this clone: One junction end disagrees with the germline gene, perhaps due to a read error. The chain has TRBV7-3 and TRBJ2-1, with TRBD2 identical over 8 bases. Looked up from germline, CDR1 is SGHTA and CDR2 is FQGTGA. This CDR3 spans 15 amino acids. The CDR3 loop reads CASSSSGGSSNEQFF. The CDR3 DNA reads as TGTGCCAGCAGCTCCAGCGGGGGATCCTCCAATGAGCAGTTCTTC.